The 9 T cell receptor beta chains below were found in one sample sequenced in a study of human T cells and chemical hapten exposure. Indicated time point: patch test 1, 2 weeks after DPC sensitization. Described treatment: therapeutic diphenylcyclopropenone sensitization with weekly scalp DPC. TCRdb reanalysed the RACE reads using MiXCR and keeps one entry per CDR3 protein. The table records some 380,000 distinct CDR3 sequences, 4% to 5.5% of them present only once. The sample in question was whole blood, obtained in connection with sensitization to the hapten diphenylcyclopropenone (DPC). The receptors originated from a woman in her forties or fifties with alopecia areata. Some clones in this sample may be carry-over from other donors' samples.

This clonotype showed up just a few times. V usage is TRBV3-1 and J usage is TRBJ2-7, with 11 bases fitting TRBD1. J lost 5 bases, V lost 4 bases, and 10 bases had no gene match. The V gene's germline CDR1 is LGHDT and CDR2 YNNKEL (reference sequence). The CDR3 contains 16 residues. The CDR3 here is CASSRKDRGRGDEQYF. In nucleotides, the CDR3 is TGTGCCAGCAGCCGAAAGGACAGGGGGCGCGGAGACGAGCAGTACTTC.

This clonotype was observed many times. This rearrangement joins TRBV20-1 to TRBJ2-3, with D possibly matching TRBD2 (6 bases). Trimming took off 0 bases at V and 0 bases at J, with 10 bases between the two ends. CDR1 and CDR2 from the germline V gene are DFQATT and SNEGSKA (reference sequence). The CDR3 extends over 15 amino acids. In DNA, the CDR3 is TGCAGTGCTAGAGAACGGGGGTCTAGCACAGATACGCAGTATTTT. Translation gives CSARERGSSTDTQYF.

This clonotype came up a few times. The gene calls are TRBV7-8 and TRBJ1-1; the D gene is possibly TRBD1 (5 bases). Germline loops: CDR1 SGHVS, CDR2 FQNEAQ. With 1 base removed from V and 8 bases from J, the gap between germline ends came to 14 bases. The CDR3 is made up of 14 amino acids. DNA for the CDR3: TGTGCCAGCAGCTTAGTTTCAGGGAAAATCGAAGCTTTCTTT. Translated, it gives CASSLVSGKIEAFF.

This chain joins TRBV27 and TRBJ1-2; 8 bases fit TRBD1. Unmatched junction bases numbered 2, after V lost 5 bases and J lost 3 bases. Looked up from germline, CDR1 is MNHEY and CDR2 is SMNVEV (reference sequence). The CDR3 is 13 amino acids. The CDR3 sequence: CASSRDRYYGYTF. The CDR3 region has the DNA TGTGCCAGCAGTAGGGACAGGTACTATGGCTACACCTTC.

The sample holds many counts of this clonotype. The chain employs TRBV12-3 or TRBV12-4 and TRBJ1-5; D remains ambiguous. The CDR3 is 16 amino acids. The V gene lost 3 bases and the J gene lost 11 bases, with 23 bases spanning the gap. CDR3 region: CASSFWLEGPNQAQHF. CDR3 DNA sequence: TGTGCCAGCAGTTTTTGGCTTGAAGGGCCCAATCAAGCCCAGCATTTT.

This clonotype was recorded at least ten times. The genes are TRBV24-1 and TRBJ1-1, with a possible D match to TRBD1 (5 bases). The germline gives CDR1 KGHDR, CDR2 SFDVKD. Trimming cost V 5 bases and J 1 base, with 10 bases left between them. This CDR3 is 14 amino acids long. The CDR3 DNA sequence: TGTGCCACCAGTGGAGGGACGGCGAACACTGAAGCTTTCTTT. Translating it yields CATSGGTANTEAFF.

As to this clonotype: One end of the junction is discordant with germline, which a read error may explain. CDR3 amino acids: CGSSQGGAPETQYF. The CDR3 DNA reads TGTGGCAGCAGCCAAGGTGGGGCTCCGGAGACCCAGTACTTC. The V and J genes are TRBV14 and TRBJ2-5; tentative D call: TRBD1 (5 bases). Looked up from germline, CDR1 is SGHDN and CDR2 is FVKESK. The CDR3 is 14 amino acids.

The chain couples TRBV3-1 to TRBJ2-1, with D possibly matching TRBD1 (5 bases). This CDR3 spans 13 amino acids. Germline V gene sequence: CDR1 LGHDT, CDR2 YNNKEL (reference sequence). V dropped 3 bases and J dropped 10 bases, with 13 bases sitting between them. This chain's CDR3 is CASSQVWAGEQFF. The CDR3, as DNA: TGTGCCAGCAGCCAGGTGTGGGCAGGGGAGCAGTTCTTC.

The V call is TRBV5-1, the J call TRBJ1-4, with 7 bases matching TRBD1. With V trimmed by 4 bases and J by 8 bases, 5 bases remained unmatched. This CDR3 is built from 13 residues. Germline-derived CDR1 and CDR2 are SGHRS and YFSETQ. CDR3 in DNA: TGCGCCAGCAGCGTCCGGGACAGAGAAAAACTGTTTTTT. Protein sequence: CASSVRDREKLFF.